This entry lists 16 T cell receptor beta chains sequenced from one sample in a study of CD8 T cells in Susac syndrome (dated by TCRdb to between 2019 and 2020). To prepare the library, the immunoSEQ multiplex PCR assay was applied. RNA was extracted using the RNeasy kit, and about 0.45 to 1 microgram was reverse transcribed with random hexamers. The public reads were reprocessed in TCRdb via fastp at Q25 and MiXCR, keeping in-frame beta chains. Rows matching on CDR3 protein sequence are summarized as one entry with the most common DNA and genes. The sample includes about 240,000 distinct CDR3 sequences, with 95% to 97% observed a single time. The ten largest clones capture 0.1% of the sample. The sample comprised CD4+ T cells from PBMCs. The receptors derive from a human donor with Susac syndrome.

V gene TRBV7-2 combines with J gene TRBJ1-2; TRBD1 aligns across 9 bases. This CDR3 is built from 15 residues. Germline CDR1 reads SGHTA; CDR2 reads FQGNSA. Trimming cost V 4 bases and J 7 bases; bases outside gene matches: 10. CDR3 sequence: CASSSPRGDRAGYTF. DNA of the CDR3: TGTGCCAGCAGCTCCCCGAGGGGGGACAGGGCTGGCTACACCTTC.

The chain employs TRBV5-1 and TRBJ2-5; 7 positions match TRBD1. The germline V gene encodes CDR1 SGHRS and CDR2 YFSETQ. Trimming removed 4 bases from V and 5 bases from J; junction bases left unmatched: 8. The CDR3 covers 14 residues. CDR3 DNA: TGCGCCAGCAGCCACTCCGACAGGGTGGAGACCCAGTACTTC. Translating it yields CASSHSDRVETQYF.

This sequence joins TRBV27 and TRBJ2-3, with TRBD2 matching over 8 bases. Trimming cost V 6 bases and J 0 bases; bases outside gene matches: 5. The CDR3 has 15 amino acids. Germline lookup yields CDR1 MNHEY and CDR2 SMNVEV (reference sequence). The CDR3 coding sequence is TGTGCCAGCAGCTTACTAGCGGCTAGCACAGATACGCAGTATTTT. This gives the protein CASSLLAASTDTQYF.

This chain connects TRBV29-1 to TRBJ1-1; the D is unclear. There are 13 residues in the CDR3. Trimming cost V 3 bases and J 2 bases, with 10 bases left between them. Germline CDR1 reads SQVTM; CDR2 reads ANQGSEA. CDR3 residues: CSVDVQVNTEAFF. The CDR3 region has the DNA TGCAGCGTTGACGTCCAGGTTAACACTGAAGCTTTCTTT.

This clonotype is a singleton in its sample. The chain uses TRBV14 and TRBJ2-6; a possible D gene is TRBD1 (5 bases). With 4 bases removed from V and 0 bases from J, the gap between germline ends came to 10 bases. Germline V CDR1 and CDR2: SGHDN, FVKESK. This CDR3 spans 16 amino acids. The DNA of the CDR3 is TGTGCCAGCAGCCGACAGCGAACCTCTGGGGCCAACGTCCTGACTTTC. This encodes CASSRQRTSGANVLTF.

This rearrangement joins TRBV5-1 to TRBJ2-5, with TRBD1 identical over 8 bases. This CDR3 is 13 amino acids long. Per germline, CDR1 SGHRS and CDR2 YFSETQ. V lost 6 bases to trimming and J lost 1 base; unmatched junction nucleotides: 2. The CDR3: CASTTGGQETQYF. The CDR3 DNA reads TGCGCCAGCACAACAGGGGGCCAAGAGACCCAGTACTTC.

V and J are TRBV30 and TRBJ1-1, with 7 bases aligning to TRBD1. The germline V gene encodes CDR1 GTSNPN and CDR2 SVGIG (reference sequence). Trimming removed 0 bases from V and 1 base from J; junction bases left unmatched: 8. The CDR3 length is 16 residues. This CDR3 is CAWSVGAGGKNTEAFF. CDR3 DNA sequence: TGTGCCTGGAGTGTAGGGGCAGGGGGAAAGAACACTGAAGCTTTCTTT.

This clonotype has a single count. The CDR3 is CATSRDLLQEETQYF. Written as DNA, the CDR3 is TGTGCCACCAGCAGAGATCTGTTACAGGAAGAGACCCAGTACTTC. The chain is built from TRBV15 and TRBJ2-5, with D perhaps matching TRBD1 (5 bases). Looked up from germline, CDR1 is LNHNV and CDR2 is YYDKDF (reference sequence). This CDR3 region has 15 residues. With 0 bases removed from V and 3 bases from J, the gap between germline ends came to 11 bases.

V is TRBV5-1 and J is TRBJ2-2; D may be TRBD1 or TRBD2 (5 bases each). Germline V CDR1 and CDR2: SGHRS, YFSETQ. CDR3 length: 17 residues. Trimming removed 1 base at V and 4 bases at J, with 17 bases between. CDR3 DNA: TGCGCCAGCAGCTTGTACTCGGGGCCAACCGGCACCGGGGAGCTGTTTTTT. Translating it yields CASSLYSGPTGTGELFF.

CDR3 residues: CASSGGEAFF. CDR3 nucleotides: TGTGCCAGCAGCGGCGGTGAAGCTTTCTTT. The rearrangement uses TRBV7-9 and TRBJ1-1; D unclear. Germline V gives CDR1 SEHNR, CDR2 FQNEAQ (reference sequence). The CDR3 totals 10 residues. V was shortened by 5 bases and J by 7 bases, with 5 bases between the two germline ends. The whole variable domain, filled in from reference TRBV7-9 and TRBJ1-1, reads DTGVSQNPRHKITKRGQNVTFRCDPISEHNRLYWYRQTLGQGPEFLTYFQNEAQLEKSRLLSDRFSAERPKGSFSTLEIQRTEQGDSAMYLCASSGGEAFFGQGTRLTVV.

V and J are TRBV3-1 and TRBJ2-2, with 10 bases fitting TRBD2. Germline CDR1 LGHDT, CDR2 YNNKEL (reference sequence). The CDR3 runs to 17 residues. With V trimmed by 4 bases and J by 1 base, 6 bases remained unmatched. This CDR3 is CASSLSTSGENTGELFF. The CDR3 DNA follows: TGTGCCAGCAGCCTAAGCACTAGCGGGGAGAACACCGGGGAGCTGTTTTTT.

The chain is built from TRBV20-1 and TRBJ2-7; TRBD2 might be the D (6 bases). Germline lookup yields CDR1 DFQATT and CDR2 SNEGSKA (reference sequence). This CDR3 comprises 15 residues. The ends were cut back, 5 bases at V and 3 bases at J, with 20 bases in the middle. DNA of the CDR3: TGCAGTGCTTCTTTAGCGGTCCCGGGTATCTACGAGCAGTACTTC. Protein sequence: CSASLAVPGIYEQYF.

This chain links TRBV30 with TRBJ2-3; no clear D gene. The CDR3 is 14 residues long. Germline V gives CDR1 GTSNPN, CDR2 SVGIG (reference sequence). The ends were cut back, 5 bases at V and 0 bases at J, with 12 bases in the middle. Here the CDR3 reads CAWVGRQSTDTQYF. The CDR3 bases are TGTGCCTGGGTCGGCAGGCAGAGCACAGATACGCAGTATTTT.

J is TRBJ2-7 and V is TRBV27; tentative D call: TRBD2 (5 bases). The CDR3 has 16 residues. Germline CDR1 and CDR2: MNHEY and SMNVEV (reference sequence). The V and J ends lost 0 bases and 3 bases respectively, with 15 bases between them. The CDR3 region has the DNA TGTGCCAGCAGTTTATCAAGTTTTGCGGGTAGCTACGAGCAGTACTTC. Translated: CASSLSSFAGSYEQYF.

This clonotype appeared a single time. The chain joins TRBV5-1 to TRBJ2-7, with 7 bases matching TRBD2. Germline assignment: CDR1 SGHRS and CDR2 YFSETQ. V shed 1 base, J shed 0 bases, and the junction held 4 bases outside the gene matches. This CDR3 contains 15 residues. The CDR3 reads CASSLLSGDSYEQYF. DNA for the CDR3: TGCGCCAGCAGCTTGCTCAGCGGGGACTCCTACGAGCAGTACTTC.

The chain joins TRBV2 to TRBJ2-1, with unresolved D. CDR3 length: 12 amino acids. V was pared by 1 base and J by 7 bases, with 5 bases between. Per the germline V gene, CDR1 is SNHLY and CDR2 is FYNNEI. The CDR3 loop is CASSEGGNEQFF. The DNA of the CDR3 is TGTGCCAGCAGTGAAGGCGGAAATGAGCAGTTCTTC.